Each of the 30 T cell receptor beta chains below was sequenced from the same sample in a study of multiple sclerosis patients with progressive multifocal leukoencephalopathy. The time point denotes: time of PML onset. Method: immunoSEQ multiplex PCR; TCRdb's copy keeps in-frame clones and lacks some. The sample has approximately 27,000 clones; approximately 85% are singletons. Sequencing used PBMCs, obtained from a patient treated with natalizumab. The receptors come from a woman in her thirties with progressive multifocal leukoencephalopathy.

The rearrangement uses TRBV11-3 and TRBJ1-1; D remains unclear. The CDR3 is 13 residues long. Trimming took 1 base from V and 2 from J, leaving 5 bases between them. The germline gives CDR1 SGHNT, CDR2 YENEEA. DNA of the CDR3: TGTGCCAGCAGCTTAGCTGCCAACACTGAAGCTTTCTTT. Translation: CASSLAANTEAFF. Supplemented by reference TRBV11-3 and TRBJ1-1, the full variable domain reads EAGVVQSPRYKIIEKKQPVAFWCNPISGHNTLYWYLQNLGQGPELLIRYENEEAVDDSQLPKDRFSAERLKGVDSTLKIQPAELGDSAVYLCASSLAANTEAFFGQGTRLTVV.

V gene TRBV6-9 combines with J gene TRBJ1-3; the match to TRBD1 covers 8 bases. V trimming: 7 bases; J trimming: 6 bases; junction bases outside the gene matches: 17. CDR3 length: 17 amino acids. Germline V gene lookup returns CDR1 MNHGY and CDR2 SVAAGI. As DNA, the CDR3 is TGTGCCAGCAAAGTAACACAGGGGGAGGAAAATGAAAACACCATATATTTT. Amino acid sequence: CASKVTQGEENENTIYF.

The chain combines TRBV7-8 with TRBJ2-1, with a possible D match to TRBD2 (7 bases). The CDR3 is 17 residues long. CDR1 is SGHVS and CDR2 is FQNEAQ in the germline V gene. V was shortened by 5 bases and J by 2 bases, with 19 bases between the two germline ends. In DNA form, the CDR3 reads TGTGCCAGCAGCGAGTCGACACTAGGGGGGGCCTACAATGAGCAGTTCTTC. Protein product: CASSESTLGGAYNEQFF.

This clone was detected once. The rearrangement links TRBV19 to TRBJ1-6, with D possibly being TRBD1 (5 bases). There are 14 residues in the CDR3. Germline V gene data show CDR1 as LNHDA and CDR2 as SQIVND (reference sequence). V was cut by 5 bases and J by 7 bases, with 12 bases left in between. The CDR3 here is CASSEGRENSPLHF. For the CDR3, the DNA is TGTGCCAGTAGTGAGGGACGAGAAAATTCACCCCTCCACTTT. The full variable domain, with the rest looked up from reference TRBV19 and TRBJ1-6, is DGGITQSPKYLFRKEGQNVTLSCEQNLNHDAMYWYRQDPGQGLRLIYYSQIVNDFQKGDIAEGYSVSREKKESFPLTVTSAQKNPTAFYLCASSEGRENSPLHFGNGTRLTVT.

The table lists this clone with a few counts. V usage is TRBV2 and J usage is TRBJ2-3; D unclear. The CDR3 is 14 amino acids. Trimming removed 7 bases at V and 1 base at J, with 12 bases between. Germline CDR1 reads SNHLY; CDR2 reads FYNNEI. Written as DNA, the CDR3 is TGTGCCAGCATCTCCGAAATGGGCACAGATACGCAGTATTTT. It encodes CASISEMGTDTQYF.

The gene calls are TRBV6-4 and TRBJ2-2; D possibly corresponds to TRBD1 (5 bases). Germline V gene data show CDR1 as MRHNA and CDR2 as SNTAGT. Deletions cut 0 bases from V and 1 base from J, with 9 bases between. CDR3 length: 16 residues. The CDR3 nucleotides are TGTGCCAGCAGTGACTCGGGTCAGGGGAACACCGGGGAGCTGTTTTTT. Translated: CASSDSGQGNTGELFF.

This chain joins TRBV9 and TRBJ2-2, with TRBD2 identical over 13 bases. The CDR3 sequence is 17 residues long. Germline CDR1 reads SGDLS; CDR2 reads YYNGEE. The ends lost 0 bases at V and 7 bases at J; junction bases unmatched: 6. The chain's CDR3 is CASSVATSGRVGGELFF. The CDR3 DNA reads TGTGCCAGCAGCGTAGCCACTAGCGGGAGGGTCGGCGGGGAGCTGTTTTTT.

The chain combines TRBV28 with TRBJ2-7; perhaps TRBD2 as D (7 bases). Trimming took off 7 bases at V and 4 bases at J, with 14 bases between the two ends. Germline CDR1 reads MDHEN; CDR2 reads SYDVKM. This CDR3 contains 13 residues. In DNA, the CDR3 is TGTGCCAGCACTTACGGGGGGACATACGAGCAGTACTTC. It translates to CASTYGGTYEQYF. Variable domain in full (rest from reference TRBV28 and TRBJ2-7): DVKVTQSSRYLVKRTGEKVFLECVQDMDHENMFWYRQDPGLGLRLIYFSYDVKMKEKGDIPEGYSVSREKKERFSLILESASTNQTSMYLCASTYGGTYEQYFGPGTRLTVT.

The table lists this clone with a count of one. The chain has TRBV27 and TRBJ2-1; 8 bases are shared with TRBD2. CDR1 MNHEY and CDR2 SMNVEV come from the germline V gene (reference sequence). V shed 5 bases, J shed 2 bases, and the junction held 5 bases outside the gene matches. This CDR3 has 15 residues. The DNA of the CDR3 is TGTGCCAGCAGTCCGGGACTAGGTCCCTACAATGAGCAGTTCTTC. Encoded protein: CASSPGLGPYNEQFF.

The rearrangement links TRBV6-6 to TRBJ2-1, with TRBD1 matching over 11 bases. The CDR3 spans 15 residues. J gave up 9 bases and V 8 bases, and 12 bases lay outside the gene matches. The germline gives CDR1 MNHNY, CDR2 SVGAGI (reference sequence). The CDR3 protein is CASRGGDRGGGEQFF. DNA of the CDR3: TGTGCCAGCCGCGGCGGGGACAGGGGGGGCGGTGAGCAGTTCTTC.

V gene TRBV7-2 combines with J gene TRBJ2-7, with D possibly being TRBD2 (6 bases). This CDR3 comprises 15 residues. Per the germline V gene, CDR1 is SGHTA and CDR2 is FQGNSA. The germline V and J ends were trimmed by 5 bases and 3 bases, with 17 bases remaining between them. DNA for the CDR3: TGTGCCAGCAGCCCGCGGGGAGGTCGAGGCTACGAGCAGTACTTC. Translating it yields CASSPRGGRGYEQYF.

This chain uses TRBV10-3 with TRBJ1-4; D remains ambiguous. Germline assignment: CDR1 ENHRY and CDR2 SYGVKD. The V end lost 2 bases, the J end lost 0 bases, and 7 bases lay between the germline ends. The CDR3 is 15 residues long. The CDR3 sequence is CAISERAATNEKLFF. The DNA for the CDR3 is TGTGCCATCAGTGAGAGGGCGGCAACTAATGAAAAACTGTTTTTT.

The gene calls are TRBV10-2 and TRBJ2-2, with 7 nucleotides matching TRBD1. Germline-derived CDR1 and CDR2 are WSHSY and SAAADI. J was trimmed by 6 bases and V by 6 bases; bases with no gene match: 10. The CDR3 length is 15 residues. The CDR3 sequence: CASRITGERSGELFF. Here the CDR3 DNA reads TGCGCCAGCAGGATCACAGGGGAACGGTCCGGGGAGCTGTTTTTT.

The table lists this clone with a few counts. CDR3 DNA sequence: TGTGCCAGCAGCTCCGCAGGGGTCACCTACGAGCAGTACTTC. It translates to CASSSAGVTYEQYF. The chain combines TRBV7-9 with TRBJ2-7; tentative D call: TRBD1 (6 bases). The germline V gene encodes CDR1 SEHNR and CDR2 FQNEAQ (reference sequence). This CDR3 contains 14 residues. The germline V and J ends were trimmed by 4 bases and 2 bases, with 12 bases remaining between them. Full variable domain (remainder filled in from reference TRBV7-9 and TRBJ2-7): DTGVSQNPRHKITKRGQNVTFRCDPISEHNRLYWYRQTLGQGPEFLTYFQNEAQLEKSRLLSDRFSAERPKGSFSTLEIQRTEQGDSAMYLCASSSAGVTYEQYFGPGTRLTVT.

In its sample, this clone was seen once. This chain connects TRBV19 to TRBJ2-3; D remains ambiguous. CDR3 size: 15 residues. The V gene lost 6 bases and the J gene lost 2 bases, with 15 bases spanning the gap. CDR1 LNHDA and CDR2 SQIVND come from the germline V gene (reference sequence). This CDR3 reads CASSPVGTATDTQYF. CDR3 nucleotides: TGTGCCAGTAGCCCGGTTGGTACAGCCACAGATACGCAGTATTTT.

This rearrangement joins TRBV6-1 to TRBJ2-7; possible D gene TRBD1, 7 bases. CDR3 length: 12 residues. V was cut by 7 bases and J by 3 bases, with 10 bases left in between. CDR1 MNHNS and CDR2 SASEGT come from the germline V gene. CDR3 amino acids: CASTQGGYEQYF. The CDR3 DNA follows: TGTGCCAGCACCCAGGGGGGCTACGAGCAGTACTTC.

The chain joins TRBV6-5 to TRBJ2-7, with TRBD1 matching 7 bases. Losses at the gene ends were 0 bases for V and 5 bases for J; bases not matched to a gene: 1. The CDR3 is 13 residues long. Germline loops: CDR1 MNHEY, CDR2 SVGAGI. The CDR3 here is CASSYSDRDEQYF. The CDR3 DNA reads TGTGCCAGCAGTTACTCCGACAGGGACGAGCAGTACTTC.

V is TRBV7-6 and J is TRBJ2-3, with 9 bases that match TRBD2. CDR1 and CDR2 (germline): SGHVS, FNYEAQ. Trimming at V came to 5 bases and at J to 5 bases, leaving 14 bases not matched to a gene. The CDR3 sequence is 17 residues long. The CDR3 sequence is CASSPLRRGGGRDTQYF. CDR3 in DNA: TGTGCCAGCAGCCCCCTAAGGCGGGGGGGAGGTAGAGATACGCAGTATTTT.

This sequence joins TRBV11-3 and TRBJ2-7, with no clear D. This CDR3 comprises 14 residues. The germline V gene encodes CDR1 SGHNT and CDR2 YENEEA. V lost 1 base, J lost 3 bases, and 10 bases lay in between. CDR3 in amino acids: CASSLGSEDYEQYF. As DNA, the CDR3 is TGTGCCAGCAGCTTAGGGTCAGAGGACTACGAGCAGTACTTC.

V gene TRBV18 combines with J gene TRBJ1-2, with D uncertain. V was cut by 3 bases and J by 0 bases, with 8 bases left in between. The CDR3 runs 14 residues. The V gene's germline CDR1 is KGHSH and CDR2 LQKENI. CDR3 amino acids: CASSPSGTNYGYTF. Here the CDR3 DNA reads TGTGCCAGCTCACCTTCCGGGACTAACTATGGCTACACCTTC.

This chain connects TRBV7-9 to TRBJ1-5; 11 bases are a match to TRBD1. The CDR3 sequence is 16 residues long. In germline, CDR1 is SEHNR, CDR2 FQNEAQ (reference sequence). V lost 0 bases, J lost 4 bases, and 2 bases stayed unmatched. DNA for the CDR3: TGTGCCAGCAGCTTAGCCGGACAGGGGGCAAATCAGCCCCAGCATTTT. Its translation is CASSLAGQGANQPQHF.

This sequence joins TRBV9 and TRBJ1-1; weak D call: TRBD1 (5 bases). Between the trimmed V and J ends, which lost 0 bases and 6 bases, there was a span of 9 bases. Germline CDR1 and CDR2: SGDLS and YYNGEE. The CDR3 has 13 amino acids. The CDR3 DNA is TGTGCCAGCAGCGTAGGGGGGAGCCCTGAAGCTTTCTTT. Translation: CASSVGGSPEAFF.

The rearrangement links TRBV19 to TRBJ1-4; a possible D gene is TRBD1 (6 bases). The germline gives CDR1 LNHDA, CDR2 SQIVND (reference sequence). The V end was cut by 3 bases, the J end by 5 bases, with 13 bases between. This CDR3 comprises 15 residues. The CDR3 DNA follows: TGTGCCAGTAGTATTGGGGGGGCTCACAATGAAAAACTGTTTTTT. The encoded protein is CASSIGGAHNEKLFF.

The V gene is TRBV5-1, the J gene TRBJ2-7; D is uncertain. The CDR3 covers 13 residues. V lost 0 bases, J lost 1 base, and 5 bases lay in between. In germline, CDR1 is SGHRS, CDR2 YFSETQ. The CDR3, as DNA: TGCGCCAGCAGCTTGGTGGGGTCCTACGAGCAGTACTTC. Protein product: CASSLVGSYEQYF.

This clone turned up a few times. The chain carries TRBV2 and TRBJ2-7; the D gene is possibly TRBD1 (5 bases). CDR3 length: 15 residues. Germline lookup yields CDR1 SNHLY and CDR2 FYNNEI. V was cut by 1 base and J by 1 base, with 11 bases left in between. The CDR3 region has the DNA TGTGCCAGCAGTGAAGGGTCAGGGCCTTCCTACGAGCAGTACTTC. It translates to CASSEGSGPSYEQYF. The full variable domain, with the rest looked up from reference TRBV2 and TRBJ2-7, is EPEVTQTPSHQVTQMGQEVILRCVPISNHLYFYWYRQILGQKVEFLVSFYNNEISEKSEIFDDQFSVERPDGSNFTLKIRSTKLEDSAMYFCASSEGSGPSYEQYFGPGTRLTVT.

The V and J genes are TRBV11-2 and TRBJ2-5; TRBD2 matches 11 bases. There are 17 residues in the CDR3. With V trimmed by 0 bases and J by 10 bases, 13 bases remained unmatched. The germline gives CDR1 SGHAT, CDR2 FQNNGV. CDR3 loop: CASSLDLRASGRRGQYF. The CDR3 nucleotides are TGTGCCAGCAGCTTAGATCTCCGGGCTAGCGGGAGGAGAGGCCAGTACTTC.

V gene TRBV23-1 combines with J gene TRBJ2-5; 8 bases are shared with TRBD1. TRBV23-1 is flagged as an ORF with uncertain function. This CDR3 is 14 amino acids long. V lost 4 bases, J lost 5 bases, and 6 bases stayed unmatched. Written as DNA, the CDR3 is TGCGCCAGCAGTCCGCGGACAGGGTGGGAGACCCAGTACTTC. Amino acids: CASSPRTGWETQYF.

The rearrangement links TRBV2 to TRBJ2-5; 8 bases fit TRBD1. With 6 bases clipped from V and 3 bases from J, the junction kept 3 bases outside the gene matches. CDR1 SNHLY and CDR2 FYNNEI come from the germline V gene. The CDR3 is made up of 13 amino acids. The CDR3 here is CASRGGQEETQYF. The CDR3 DNA sequence: TGTGCCAGCAGGGGGGGACAGGAAGAGACCCAGTACTTC.

The J gene is TRBJ2-7, the V gene TRBV5-1, with TRBD1 matching over 11 bases. The V segment lost 5 bases and the J segment 4 bases; nucleotides outside the gene matches: 8. Germline values: CDR1 SGHRS, CDR2 YFSETQ. This CDR3 region has 15 residues. The CDR3 region is CASSFRDRGSYEQYF. The DNA for the CDR3 is TGCGCCAGCAGTTTCCGGGACAGGGGGTCTTACGAGCAGTACTTC.

V gene TRBV27 combines with J gene TRBJ1-5, with 7 bases fitting TRBD1. After removal of 4 bases from V and 4 bases from J, the junction contained 7 bases not matched to a gene. The germline V gene has CDR1 MNHEY and CDR2 SMNVEV (reference sequence). The CDR3 totals 15 residues. DNA for the CDR3: TGTGCCAGCAGTTCCCGGGACAGACCAAATCAGCCCCAGCATTTT. Protein: CASSSRDRPNQPQHF.